Shown below are 23 T cell receptor beta chains from a single sample sequenced in a study of CD8+ T cells in alopecia areata. TCR sequencing used cDNA made by reverse transcription of extracted RNA. Sequencing used immunoSEQ multiplex PCR; TCRdb keeps in-frame clones, though not all of them. The sample contains over 95,000 clones, approximately 51% of which appear only once. Treatment meaning: oral pan-JAK inhibitor, 5-10 mg twice daily. The specimen comprised CD4+ T cells sorted from blood, sampled at week 24, from a patient treated with tofacitinib. The receptors here all came from a human donor with alopecia areata.

CDR3 bases: TGCGCCAGCAGCTCCCGAACCCTGGGACTAGCGGGGGGAGGGGAGCAGTACTTC. Residues: CASSSRTLGLAGGGEQYF. The chain uses TRBV4-1 and TRBJ2-7, with TRBD2 matching 15 bases. The CDR3 consists of 18 residues. Per germline, CDR1 MGHRA and CDR2 YSYEKL. V dropped 5 bases and J dropped 7; count of bases not matched to a gene: 15.

The J gene is TRBJ2-1, the V gene TRBV2; a possible D gene is TRBD1 (6 bases). The CDR3 is 15 amino acids. CDR1 is SNHLY and CDR2 is FYNNEI in the germline V gene. V was shortened by 4 bases and J by 8 bases, with 18 bases between the two germline ends. The CDR3 sequence is CASSGGRGAADEQFF. The CDR3 DNA is TGTGCCAGCAGTGGGGGCAGGGGAGCGGCCGATGAGCAGTTCTTC.

This clone was counted between two and nine times. The rearrangement links TRBV5-1 to TRBJ2-1; a weak D match, TRBD2 (5 bases). Germline CDR1 SGHRS, CDR2 YFSETQ. The CDR3 has 15 residues. Trimming shortened V by 6 bases and J by 7 bases, and 20 bases separated the two germline ends. The CDR3 DNA reads TGCGCCAGCACCCCATTGAGCGGACTTCTAAATGAGCAGTTCTTC. This translates into CASTPLSGLLNEQFF.

This rearrangement joins TRBV29-1 to TRBJ2-7; D gene unclear. V lost 1 base to trimming and J lost 0 bases, with 16 bases between them. CDR1 and CDR2 from the germline V gene are SQVTM and ANQGSEA. The CDR3 contains 16 residues. The CDR3 sequence: CSVEGALGTSSYEQYF. The DNA of the CDR3 is TGCAGCGTTGAAGGGGCACTCGGCACCAGCTCCTACGAGCAGTACTTC.

This clone was counted between two and nine times. The CDR3 DNA reads TGCGCCAGCAGCCAAGCAGTTACCGGGGCCAACGTCCTGACTTTC. This encodes CASSQAVTGANVLTF. V is TRBV4-3 and J is TRBJ2-6; D is unclear. Germline V gives CDR1 LGHNA, CDR2 YSLEER. Trimming shortened V by 1 base and J by 4 bases, and 8 bases separated the two germline ends. The CDR3 has 15 amino acids.

V gene TRBV5-1 combines with J gene TRBJ2-7, with a weak D call TRBD2 (6 bases). The V gene's germline CDR1 is SGHRS and CDR2 YFSETQ. V was shortened by 2 bases and J by 2 bases, with 14 bases between the two germline ends. The CDR3 has 15 amino acids. CDR3 sequence reads: CASSFGSGGTYEQYF. For the CDR3, the DNA is TGCGCCAGCAGCTTTGGGAGTGGGGGGACCTACGAGCAGTACTTC. The whole variable domain, filled in from reference TRBV5-1 and TRBJ2-7, reads KAGVTQTPRYLIKTRGQQVTLSCSPISGHRSVSWYQQTPGQGLQFLFEYFSETQRNKGNFPGRFSGRQFSNSRSEMNVSTLELGDSALYLCASSFGSGGTYEQYFGPGTRLTVT.

This chain uses TRBV2 with TRBJ2-1, with D unresolved. Germline V gene sequence: CDR1 SNHLY, CDR2 FYNNEI. The CDR3 totals 14 residues. Trimming removed 2 bases at V and 3 bases at J, with 8 bases between. The CDR3: CASSENSLYNEQFF. The CDR3 bases are TGTGCCAGCAGTGAAAATTCCCTCTACAATGAGCAGTTCTTC.

Concerning this clone itself: Within the sample, other DNA sequences also encode this same CDR3. The chain couples TRBV2 to TRBJ1-6; TRBD1 aligns across 7 bases. The CDR3 is 13 amino acids. Germline CDR1 and CDR2: SNHLY and FYNNEI. V gave up 6 bases and J gave up 7 bases; unmatched junction bases: 3. The chain's CDR3 is CASRGQLNSPLHF. CDR3 DNA: TGTGCCAGCAGGGGACAGTTGAATTCACCCCTCCACTTT.

A few counts support this clone. The chain links TRBV29-1 to TRBJ2-2, with 7 bases matching TRBD1. Germline V CDR1 and CDR2: SQVTM, ANQGSEA. V gave up 7 bases and J gave up 4 bases; unmatched junction bases: 3. This CDR3 is built from 12 residues. CDR3 sequence (DNA): TGCAGCGGCCGGACAGGCACCGGGGAGCTGTTTTTT. As protein: CSGRTGTGELFF.

The V call is TRBV5-1, the J call TRBJ2-2, with 9 bases lining up with TRBD1. V was pared by 4 bases and J by 3 bases, with 4 bases of the junction left unmatched. This CDR3 is 15 amino acids long. Looked up from germline, CDR1 is SGHRS and CDR2 is YFSETQ. In DNA, the CDR3 is TGCGCCAGCAGCCTGGACAGGGGTGACACCGGGGAGCTGTTTTTT. Translation: CASSLDRGDTGELFF.

This clone was counted between two and nine times. Here the CDR3 reads CASSQVGGRRTDTQYF. For the CDR3, the DNA is TGCGCCAGCAGCCAAGTAGGAGGGAGGCGCACAGATACGCAGTATTTT. The rearrangement links TRBV4-3 to TRBJ2-3; tentative D call: TRBD2 (6 bases). This CDR3 is 16 amino acids long. CDR1 is LGHNA and CDR2 is YSLEER in the germline V gene. V was shortened by 1 base and J by 1 base, with 12 bases between the two germline ends.

The chain recombines TRBV7-9 with TRBJ2-7, with 11 positions matching TRBD1. CDR3 size: 13 residues. Germline assignment: CDR1 SEHNR and CDR2 FQNEAQ (reference sequence). Trimming cost V 6 bases and J 5 bases; bases outside gene matches: 3. The CDR3 region has the DNA TGTGCCAGCAGTCGGACAGGGGGCGACGAGCAGTACTTC. It is translated as CASSRTGGDEQYF.

This sequence joins TRBV6-5 and TRBJ1-2; D is unresolved. CDR1 is MNHEY and CDR2 is SVGAGI in the germline V gene. The CDR3 runs to 12 residues. V lost 6 bases, J lost 6 bases, and 11 bases lay in between. CDR3 bases: TGTGCCAGCAGAGCGTGGCCGGATGGCTACACCTTC. Residues: CASRAWPDGYTF.

The V and J genes are TRBV29-1 and TRBJ1-1; D remains unclear. The CDR3 runs to 12 residues. Germline V lookup: CDR1 SQVTM, CDR2 ANQGSEA. Trimming removed 2 bases at V and 11 bases at J, with 15 bases between. This chain's CDR3 is CSVEPYRGYAFF. The CDR3 DNA sequence: TGCAGCGTTGAACCATATCGGGGTTACGCTTTCTTT.

The chain couples TRBV9 to TRBJ2-5; D gene ambiguous. The CDR3 is 14 residues long. Looked up from germline, CDR1 is SGDLS and CDR2 is YYNGEE. V gave up 3 bases and J gave up 11 bases, with 20 bases separating them. CDR3 in amino acids: CASSDLDKYGKQYF. In DNA, the CDR3 is TGTGCCAGCAGCGATCTCGACAAATATGGCAAGCAGTACTTC.

J is TRBJ2-7 and V is TRBV6-5; 9 bases agree with TRBD1. Germline CDR1 reads MNHEY; CDR2 reads SVGAGI. The CDR3 has 16 amino acids. V dropped 2 bases and J dropped 5; count of bases not matched to a gene: 10. Written as DNA, the CDR3 is TGTGCCAGCAGTTACCTCGGGACAGGGACCCCCGACGAGCAGTACTTC. Amino acids: CASSYLGTGTPDEQYF.

CDR3 residues: CSVGTGGDSYEQYF. The CDR3 DNA follows: TGCAGCGTTGGGACAGGGGGCGACTCCTACGAGCAGTACTTC. The rearrangement links TRBV29-1 to TRBJ2-7; 11 bases line up with TRBD1. CDR3 length: 14 amino acids. The V gene end was trimmed by 4 bases and the J gene end by 0 bases; junction bases not matched to a gene: 2. The V gene's germline CDR1 is SQVTM and CDR2 ANQGSEA.

This chain joins TRBV30 and TRBJ1-1, with TRBD1 matching over 7 bases. The germline V gene has CDR1 GTSNPN and CDR2 SVGIG (reference sequence). The CDR3 consists of 16 residues. J lost 1 base, V lost 2 bases, and 10 bases had no gene match. CDR3 in DNA: TGTGCCTGGAGTCGGGAGGGGGCAGGGGCGAACACTGAAGCTTTCTTT. Protein sequence: CAWSREGAGANTEAFF. The full variable domain, with the rest looked up from reference TRBV30 and TRBJ1-1, is SQTIHQWPATLVQPVGSPLSLECTVEGTSNPNLYWYRQAAGRGLQLLFYSVGIGQISSEVPQNLSASRPQDRQFILSSKKLLLSDSGFYLCAWSREGAGANTEAFFGQGTRLTVV.

The chain has TRBV15 and TRBJ2-1, with TRBD2 identical over 8 bases. CDR1 is LNHNV and CDR2 is YYDKDF in the germline V gene (reference sequence). This CDR3 has 16 amino acids. Trimming cost V 0 bases and J 7 bases; bases outside gene matches: 8. This chain's CDR3 is CATSRDQRGLVNEQFF. The CDR3 DNA reads as TGTGCCACCAGCAGAGATCAGCGGGGGTTGGTTAATGAGCAGTTCTTC.

This clone came up a few times. V usage is TRBV5-1 and J usage is TRBJ1-6; 8 nucleotides align to TRBD1. Germline CDR1 is SGHRS and CDR2 is YFSETQ. V lost 5 bases, J lost 7 bases, and 5 bases stayed unmatched. The CDR3 has 14 amino acids. The CDR3 loop is CASRHDRGNSPLHF. CDR3 sequence (DNA): TGCGCCAGCAGGCACGACAGGGGAAATTCACCCCTCCACTTT.

The V call is TRBV2, the J call TRBJ2-1; TRBD2 matches 9 bases. V was clipped by 5 bases and J by 5 bases; unmatched bases: 4. Germline V lookup: CDR1 SNHLY, CDR2 FYNNEI. This CDR3 has 14 residues. CDR3 residues: CASSLAGLNNEQFF. DNA of the CDR3: TGTGCCAGCAGTCTAGCGGGGCTAAACAATGAGCAGTTCTTC.

There are a few counts of this clone. The genes are TRBV2 and TRBJ1-1; 7 positions match TRBD1. Germline CDR1 reads SNHLY; CDR2 reads FYNNEI. V shed 8 bases and J 4 bases; nucleotides not matched to a gene: 4. This CDR3 contains 12 residues. The CDR3 region has the DNA TGTGCCAGCCAAAACAGGGGCACTGAAGCTTTCTTT. Protein product: CASQNRGTEAFF.

The V and J genes are TRBV5-4 and TRBJ2-2, with D possibly TRBD2 on 5 matching bases. The CDR3 totals 13 residues. CDR1 and CDR2 (germline): SGHNT, YYREEE (reference sequence). Trimming took off 3 bases at V and 5 bases at J, with 8 bases between the two ends. The CDR3 DNA reads TGTGCCAGCAGCTCGGACTCAACCGGGGAGCTGTTTTTT. Protein sequence: CASSSDSTGELFF.